This T cell receptor beta chain was captured by sequencing in a study of T cells in Graves' hyperthyroidism and ophthalmopathy. RNA transcripts yielded amplified TCR beta CDR3 regions. HTBI primers drove first-round RT-PCR of the TCR CDR3. TCRdb redid the calling of the multiplex PCR reads with MiXCR, one entry per CDR3 protein. Of 500,000 or so distinct CDR3 sequences listed, 15% to 20% are singletons. Of note for this clonotype: Being one base from a much bigger clone, this may be a read error.

The CDR3 is made up of 12 amino acids. Germline assignment: CDR1 LGHDT and CDR2 YNNKEL (reference sequence). The genes are TRBV3-1 and TRBJ2-7; D possibly corresponds to TRBD2 (5 bases). Sequencing was carried out using blood. The source is a woman aged 25 to 39 with Graves' ophthalmopathy. The CDR3, as DNA: TGTGCCTGCAGCCAATTGAGGGACGAGCAGTACTTC. Amino acid sequence: CACSQLRDEQYF.